This TCR beta chain was identified during a study of beta chain features in type 1 diabetes. Expressed TCRB transcripts were sequenced because the entire RNA isolate underwent reverse transcription. Samples of naive, central memory and regulatory T cells yielded a mean of about 3.57 million reads. Repertoires were generated with immunoSEQ multiplex PCR, while TCRdb's copy carries only in-frame clones and drops some. The sample consists of around 130,000 clones, 9% of them appearing once. General study points: Shortening that was moderate but significant affected the TCRB CDR3s of Type 1 diabetes patients in all four CD4+ subsets.

Many counts were recorded for this clone. Its antigen remains unknown. This receptor was taken from a man younger than 40 with type 1 diabetes. Sequencing input: central memory CD4+ T cells from blood.

In DNA, the CDR3 is TGTGCCAGCAGCTTAGGAGGCCAGGGAACATCACCCCTCCACTTT. Residues: CASSLGGQGTSPLHF. J is TRBJ1-6 and V is TRBV7-2; a weak D match, TRBD1 (5 bases). Germline CDR1 is SGHTA and CDR2 is FQGNSA. V lost 1 base and J 10 bases, leaving 14 bases between the germline ends. There are 15 residues in the CDR3.